The present T cell receptor (beta chain) was sequenced within a study of blood T cell repertoires in COVID-19. Produced via immunoSEQ multiplex PCR; TCRdb's table is partial and in-frame only. The repertoire holds 320,000 or so clones, with around 86% as singletons. Living in about two dozen US areas, the participants were between roughly 18 and 90 years of age. Donors in Cohort 3 counted as recovered after two negative PCRs, clearance, or symptom resolution. This clone was observed a single time. The junction had 13 bases not matched to a gene; V was cut back by 4 bases and J by 7 bases. This CDR3 has 16 residues. Looked up from germline, CDR1 is SGHRS and CDR2 is YFSETQ.

V gene TRBV5-1 combines with J gene TRBJ2-1, with 8 bases that match TRBD2. The clonotype was recovered from a man aged 55-75 years who had recovered from COVID-19. Sequenced: PBMCs or T cells enriched from blood (not recorded which). The CDR3 DNA follows: TGCGCCAGCAGCCCCGGGGGCTTAGCGGGAAGGAATGAGCAGTTCTTC. It translates to CASSPGGLAGRNEQFF. Filled out from reference TRBV5-1 and TRBJ2-1, the complete variable domain reads KAGVTQTPRYLIKTRGQQVTLSCSPISGHRSVSWYQQTPGQGLQFLFEYFSETQRNKGNFPGRFSGRQFSNSRSEMNVSTLELGDSALYLCASSPGGLAGRNEQFFGPGTRLTVL.